This T cell receptor beta chain is from a study of T cells after yellow fever vaccination. Making TCR cDNA involved 5'RACE template switching, which added UMIs and a universal primer site. TCRdb independently ran MiXCR on the 5' RACE reads; one entry per CDR3 protein. The profile covers approximately 300,000 distinct CDR3 sequences, with 6.8% appearing a single time and 15% to 20% taken by the ten largest. This clonotype was counted at least ten times. Germline V lookup: CDR1 SGHRS, CDR2 YFSETQ. V gave up 4 bases and J gave up 4 bases; unmatched junction bases: 9. This CDR3 spans 17 amino acids. This sequence joins TRBV5-1 and TRBJ2-1; 12 positions agree with TRBD2. The clonotype comes from a man younger than 35 who received the YFV17D yellow fever vaccine. The sequencing here drew on PBMCs, taken roughly 47 days after the first yellow fever vaccination. The CDR3 DNA reads as TGCGCCAGCAGCCTCATTCAACTAGCGGGGGGATACAATGAGCAGTTCTTC. This sequence encodes CASSLIQLAGGYNEQFF. Combining the CDR3 with reference TRBV5-1 and TRBJ2-1 gives the whole variable domain KAGVTQTPRYLIKTRGQQVTLSCSPISGHRSVSWYQQTPGQGLQFLFEYFSETQRNKGNFPGRFSGRQFSNSRSEMNVSTLELGDSALYLCASSLIQLAGGYNEQFFGPGTRLTVL.